Each of the 22 T cell receptor beta chains below was sequenced from the same sample in a study of shared clonotypes between healthy human individuals. Profiled with immunoSEQ multiplex PCR; TCRdb holds only in-frame clones, not every one. Here the sample spans hundreds of thousands of clones, almost 97% being singletons. The sample comprised naive CD4+ T cells sorted from blood. This sample's subset: CD45RA+ positively selected. These receptor sequences come from a woman aged 30 to 39 in good health.

As to this clone: Other DNA sequences from this sample encode an identical CDR3 as well. The genes are TRBV19 and TRBJ1-4; D gene uncertain. This CDR3 region has 14 residues. The V and J ends lost 3 bases and 7 bases respectively, with 12 bases between them. Looked up from germline, CDR1 is LNHDA and CDR2 is SQIVND (reference sequence). The CDR3 DNA reads TGTGCCAGTAGTATTGGTGGTTTGGGTGAAAAACTGTTTTTT. This codes for CASSIGGLGEKLFF. Variable domain in full (rest from reference TRBV19 and TRBJ1-4): DGGITQSPKYLFRKEGQNVTLSCEQNLNHDAMYWYRQDPGQGLRLIYYSQIVNDFQKGDIAEGYSVSREKKESFPLTVTSAQKNPTAFYLCASSIGGLGEKLFFGSGTQLSVL.

This chain connects TRBV18 to TRBJ2-2, with 13 bases identical to TRBD2. The ends lost 3 bases at V and 2 bases at J; junction bases unmatched: 6. The CDR3 spans 18 residues. Germline assignment: CDR1 KGHSH and CDR2 LQKENI. The CDR3 reads CASSPRTSGSFNTGELFF. CDR3 DNA sequence: TGTGCCAGCTCACCGAGGACTAGCGGGAGCTTTAACACCGGGGAGCTGTTTTTT.

CDR3 protein: CASNGQVSYEQYF. As DNA, the CDR3 is TGTGCCAGCAACGGACAGGTCTCCTACGAGCAGTACTTC. The genes are TRBV6-1 and TRBJ2-7, with 7 bases lining up with TRBD1. This CDR3 is built from 13 residues. V lost 7 bases, J lost 0 bases, and 3 bases stayed unmatched. CDR1 is MNHNS, CDR2 SASEGT, per germline.

The V gene is TRBV5-1, the J gene TRBJ2-2; D unclear. Trimming stripped 0 bases from V and 6 bases from J, with 12 bases between. From germline, CDR1 is SGHRS and CDR2 YFSETQ. The CDR3 runs 15 residues. CDR3 protein: CASSLGAGGPGELFF. The CDR3, as DNA: TGCGCCAGCAGCTTGGGGGCAGGTGGACCCGGGGAGCTGTTTTTT.

The J gene is TRBJ2-2, the V gene TRBV19; tentative D call: TRBD1 (6 bases). CDR1 is LNHDA and CDR2 is SQIVND in the germline V gene (reference sequence). The ends were cut back, 3 bases at V and 1 base at J, with 12 bases in the middle. CDR3 length equals 16 residues. The CDR3 coding sequence is TGTGCCAGTAGTATCCGGCCGGGACAGAACACCGGGGAGCTGTTTTTT. Translating gives CASSIRPGQNTGELFF.

Here the CDR3 DNA reads TGCAGCGGGGGATACAATGAGCAGTTCTTC. Encoded protein: CSGGYNEQFF. The V call is TRBV29-1, the J call TRBJ2-1; D gene ambiguous. This CDR3 has 10 residues. V shed 7 bases and J shed 4 bases, with 5 bases lying between them. From germline, CDR1 is SQVTM and CDR2 ANQGSEA.

CDR3 nucleotides: TGTGCCAGCAGCAAAATAAAGGCGGGATCGGAAAAACTGTTTTTT. Translated: CASSKIKAGSEKLFF. The rearrangement uses TRBV6-6 and TRBJ1-4; D remains ambiguous. Germline assignment: CDR1 MNHNY and CDR2 SVGAGI (reference sequence). V was trimmed by 6 bases and J by 8 bases, leaving 19 bases between them. This CDR3 has 15 amino acids.

The chain has TRBV6-5 and TRBJ1-4; 10 bases match TRBD1. The germline V gene encodes CDR1 MNHEY and CDR2 SVGAGI. The CDR3 spans 14 residues. V lost 6 bases, J lost 7 bases, and 5 bases stayed unmatched. The CDR3 DNA reads as TGTGCCAGCAGCCTCCGGGACAGGGGTGAAAAACTGTTTTTT. Protein sequence: CASSLRDRGEKLFF.

The V gene is TRBV6-1, the J gene TRBJ2-5; D might be TRBD1 (7 bases). Germline V gene data show CDR1 as MNHNS and CDR2 as SASEGT. V gave up 3 bases and J gave up 4 bases, with 15 bases separating them. CDR3 length equals 15 residues. Here the CDR3 reads CASSDLGRDRETQYF. CDR3 DNA: TGTGCCAGCAGTGACCTAGGGCGGGACAGAGAGACCCAGTACTTC.

The gene calls are TRBV28 and TRBJ2-7; a possible D gene is TRBD1 (5 bases). Looked up from germline, CDR1 is MDHEN and CDR2 is SYDVKM. Trimming removed 6 bases at V and 3 bases at J, with 12 bases between. CDR3 length: 13 residues. The CDR3 coding sequence is TGTGCCAGCAGGACAGCCCCTTTCTACGAGCAGTACTTC. As protein: CASRTAPFYEQYF.

This clone occurred once. This rearrangement joins TRBV7-9 to TRBJ2-5; D perhaps matches TRBD2 (5 bases). V gave up 8 bases and J gave up 5 bases, with 15 bases separating them. CDR1 is SEHNR, CDR2 FQNEAQ, per germline (reference sequence). The CDR3 loop spans 13 amino acids. CDR3 sequence: CASVEGSYETQYF. DNA of the CDR3: TGTGCCAGCGTCGAGGGTTCGTATGAGACCCAGTACTTC.

V and J are TRBV28 and TRBJ2-7; 10 bases fit TRBD1. In germline, CDR1 is MDHEN, CDR2 SYDVKM. Trimming at V came to 4 bases and at J to 5 bases, leaving 5 bases not matched to a gene. The CDR3 totals 14 residues. The CDR3 region is CASSSTGTGDEQYF. CDR3 DNA: TGTGCCAGCAGTTCGACCGGGACAGGGGACGAGCAGTACTTC.

In nucleotides, the CDR3 is TGTGCCAGTAGCAGGACTAGCGGGAAGGGGTACAATGAGCAGTTCTTC. Translated, it gives CASSRTSGKGYNEQFF. The rearrangement joins TRBV19 to TRBJ2-1; TRBD2 matches at 12 bases. V lost 6 bases to trimming and J lost 4 bases; unmatched junction nucleotides: 7. CDR1 and CDR2 (germline): LNHDA, SQIVND (reference sequence). The CDR3 sequence is 16 residues long.

The chain has TRBV4-1 and TRBJ2-2; D is unclear. CDR1 is MGHRA, CDR2 YSYEKL, per germline. The CDR3 spans 13 residues. Between the trimmed V and J ends, which lost 4 bases and 7 bases, there was a span of 10 bases. CDR3 sequence (DNA): TGCGCCAGCAGCCCAACGCCCTTCGGGGAGCTGTTTTTT. Its protein product is CASSPTPFGELFF.

The chain has TRBV29-1 and TRBJ2-3; 13 bases map to TRBD2. The ends lost 6 bases at V and 3 bases at J; junction bases unmatched: 6. Germline V lookup: CDR1 SQVTM, CDR2 ANQGSEA. This CDR3 region has 15 residues. The CDR3 region is CSVQRGLAGTDTQYF. The CDR3 nucleotides read TGCAGCGTCCAACGGGGACTAGCGGGGACAGATACGCAGTATTTT.

CDR3: CAISERSGTGAIEQYF. CDR3 bases: TGTGCCATCAGTGAGCGTTCCGGGACAGGGGCGATCGAGCAGTACTTC. V is TRBV10-3 and J is TRBJ2-7; 10 nucleotides match TRBD1. Losses at the gene ends were 2 bases for V and 6 bases for J; bases not matched to a gene: 10. Germline lookup yields CDR1 ENHRY and CDR2 SYGVKD. The CDR3 spans 16 residues.

This rearrangement joins TRBV11-2 to TRBJ1-1; perhaps TRBD1 as D (5 bases). The V gene's germline CDR1 is SGHAT and CDR2 FQNNGV. The CDR3 is made up of 17 amino acids. The V and J ends lost 1 base and 5 bases respectively, with 20 bases between them. Here the CDR3 reads CASSLGDGARKVTEAFF. CDR3 nucleotides: TGTGCCAGCAGCTTAGGAGACGGGGCTCGGAAAGTGACTGAAGCTTTCTTT.

This sequence joins TRBV11-3 and TRBJ1-2; weak D call: TRBD1 (6 bases). Germline loops: CDR1 SGHNT, CDR2 YENEEA. V dropped 5 bases and J dropped 5 bases, with 15 bases sitting between them. The CDR3 has 14 amino acids. The CDR3 nucleotides read TGTGCCAGCAGCGGGGCAGGGACAAGGTATGGCTACACCTTC. Amino acid sequence: CASSGAGTRYGYTF.

The chain carries TRBV28 and TRBJ2-7; no firm D call. Germline CDR1 MDHEN, CDR2 SYDVKM. V lost 4 bases, J lost 7 bases, and 11 bases lay in between. This CDR3 has 12 residues. CDR3 sequence (DNA): TGTGCCAGCAGTTCAGGCTCTTGGGAGCAGTACTTC. The encoded protein is CASSSGSWEQYF.

The chain couples TRBV11-2 to TRBJ1-4; 8 bases line up with TRBD1. The CDR3 consists of 15 residues. Germline CDR1 reads SGHAT; CDR2 reads FQNNGV. With V trimmed by 3 bases and J by 3 bases, 3 bases remained unmatched. CDR3 in amino acids: CASSFPGGSNEKLFF. For the CDR3, the DNA is TGTGCCAGCAGCTTCCCAGGGGGCTCTAATGAAAAACTGTTTTTT.

The chain joins TRBV7-7 to TRBJ2-5, with 9 bases fitting TRBD1. The V gene end was trimmed by 4 bases and the J gene end by 8 bases; junction bases not matched to a gene: 5. Germline V gene lookup returns CDR1 SSHAT and CDR2 FNYEAQ (reference sequence). The CDR3 is 13 residues long. CDR3 coding DNA: TGTGCCAGCAGCTGGGGACAGGGACAAACCCAGTACTTC. Translated: CASSWGQGQTQYF.

The gene calls are TRBV28 and TRBJ2-7; weak D call: TRBD2 (6 bases). The CDR3 length is 11 residues. The V gene's germline CDR1 is MDHEN and CDR2 SYDVKM. Trimming removed 10 bases from V and 2 bases from J, with 9 bases in between. The chain's CDR3 is CATGLTYEQYF. CDR3 bases: TGTGCCACTGGACTAACCTACGAGCAGTACTTC.